The present T cell receptor (beta chain) was sequenced within a study of T cell responses to AZD1222 COVID-19 vaccine. Measured with immunoSEQ multiplex PCR; TCRdb has only the in-frame clones, and not every one. The data show fewer than 200,000 clones, with more than 90% seen just once and 3.6% held by the top ten. Findings and limits, study-wide: Donors were largely white British and mainly female; clonal diversity was possibly underestimated.

Turning to this clone: Its antigen is not identified.

The CDR3 totals 15 residues. The germline V gene encodes CDR1 MNHEY and CDR2 SVGAGI. The V gene end was trimmed by 5 bases and the J gene end by 6 bases; junction bases not matched to a gene: 12. The TCR comes from an adult who received the MenACWY meningococcal vaccine as a control. The chain couples TRBV6-5 to TRBJ1-1; 7 bases match TRBD1. Sequenced here: peripheral blood, sampled 28 days after the second dose of the MenACWY control vaccine. The CDR3 loop is CASSTSRQGPPEAFF. DNA of the CDR3: TGTGCCAGCAGTACATCTAGACAGGGCCCCCCTGAAGCTTTCTTT.